This T cell receptor (beta chain) comes out of a study of T cells in Graves' hyperthyroidism and ophthalmopathy. Authors of the study amplified TCR beta CDR3 regions from RNA transcripts. A set of HTBI primers served as the primers for a first-round RT-PCR of the TCR CDR3. TCRdb fed the multiplex PCR reads into MiXCR, producing one record per CDR3 protein. The sample includes about 640,000 distinct CDR3 sequences, around 20% seen only once; the top ten take more than 30%. The CDR3 extends over 14 amino acids. CDR1 and CDR2 (germline): LGHDT, YNNKEL (reference sequence). V trimming: 6 bases; J trimming: 7 bases; junction bases outside the gene matches: 8.

This TCR was recovered from a man under 40 with Graves' ophthalmopathy. This sequence joins TRBV3-1 and TRBJ2-1; TRBD2 agrees at 8 bases. What was sequenced was blood. The CDR3 nucleotides read TGTGCCAGCAGTTCCGGGACTAGGGGGAATGAGCAGTTCTTC. Translated: CASSSGTRGNEQFF.